These T cell receptor beta chains were read from a single sample in a study of blood T cell repertoires in COVID-19. Data came from immunoSEQ multiplex PCR; TCRdb stores just in-frame clones and leaves some out. The data show fewer than 150,000 clones, around 87% seen once. What was sequenced was peripheral blood. These receptors all come from a human donor in a cohort sampled during active COVID-19. Both conserved end residues are part of each CDR3.

j_gene: TRBJ2-3
v_gene: TRBV24-1
CDR3aa: CATSDSPGEGDTQYF

j_gene: TRBJ2-1
v_gene: TRBV6-4
CDR3aa: CASSGALHPDSSYNEQFF

j_gene: TRBJ2-3
v_gene: TRBV7-2
CDR3aa: CASSFPGTDTQYF

j_gene: TRBJ2-3
v_gene: TRBV5-8
CDR3aa: CASSSGTGGKSDTQYF

j_gene: TRBJ2-3
v_gene: TRBV7-3
CDR3aa: CASSLHLAEPTDTQYF

j_gene: TRBJ2-1
v_gene: TRBV10-1
CDR3aa: CASSRDTGDSQFF

j_gene: TRBJ2-1
v_gene: TRBV19
CDR3aa: CASSMVGTSGRSSYNEQFF

j_gene: TRBJ2-3
v_gene: TRBV27
CDR3aa: CASGETSGPDTQYF

j_gene: TRBJ2-3
v_gene: TRBV7-2
CDR3aa: CASSLRSPITDTQYF

j_gene: TRBJ2-2
v_gene: TRBV6-5
CDR3aa: CASRGTSGAGELFF

j_gene: TRBJ2-2
v_gene: TRBV7-2
CDR3aa: CASSLSGERGNTGELFF

j_gene: TRBJ2-2
v_gene: TRBV19
CDR3aa: CASSTRDRGTGELFF

j_gene: TRBJ2-7
v_gene: TRBV28
CDR3aa: CASSRQDEQYF

j_gene: TRBJ1-5
v_gene: TRBV27
CDR3aa: CASRPGQVESRNQPQHF